These T cell receptor beta chains were read from a single sample in a study of blood T cell repertoires in COVID-19. TCRdb's copy holds only in-frame clones and misses some; the assay was immunoSEQ multiplex PCR. The sample contains approximately 230,000 clones, about 91% of which appear only once. The sequencing sample was made of peripheral blood. These receptors were obtained from a woman aged 25-40 years with COVID-19, enrolled during active disease. Each CDR3 is given with its conserved first and last residue. The D gene is left open where the match is weak. Clone size is shown for a subset of rows, as once, few, many or a class of expanded clone.

J gene,V gene,clone size,D gene,CDR3 DNA,CDR3 protein
TRBJ2-1,TRBV7-8,.,.,TGTGCCAGCAGCTTAGCATTCTGGCGGGAAAACAATGAGCAGTTCTTC,CASSLAFWRENNEQFF
TRBJ1-2,TRBV6-5,.,.,TGTGCCAGCAGTTCCCAGCTAGGGACATACGGAGGCTACACCTTC,CASSSQLGTYGGYTF
TRBJ1-5,TRBV28,.,TRBD1,TGTGCCAGCCGGGACAGGTCATTCAATCAGCCCCAGCATTTT,CASRDRSFNQPQHF
TRBJ1-2,TRBV3-1/TRBV3-2,once,.,TGTGCCAGCAGCCTTCAGGTGGCAGGAGGACCCGACTACACCTTC,CASSLQVAGGPDYTF
TRBJ2-1,TRBV4-3,few,.,TGCGCCAGCAGCCGCGAAGAGGGAGGCGCCTACAATGAGCAGTTCTTC,CASSREEGGAYNEQFF
TRBJ1-3,TRBV7-9,.,.,TGTGCCAGCAGCCCAATGCGAGCGGGTTCTGGAAACACCATATATTTT,CASSPMRAGSGNTIYF
TRBJ2-3,TRBV29-1,.,TRBD2,TGCAGCGTTGATCTAGCGGGAGTGGATACGCAGTATTTT,CSVDLAGVDTQYF
TRBJ2-1,TRBV27,.,TRBD2,TGTGCCAGCAGTTTTTCGGGTAGCGGGCATAATGAGCAGTTCTTC,CASSFSGSGHNEQFF
TRBJ1-2,TRBV2,.,.,TGTGCCAGCAGTTCTAACTCCAACTCTGTCTATGGCTACACCTTC,CASSSNSNSVYGYTF
TRBJ2-7,TRBV5-1,.,TRBD1,TGCGCCAGCAGCCCAAGACAGGGGGGGAACTACGAGCAGTACTTC,CASSPRQGGNYEQYF
TRBJ1-5,TRBV6-6,.,.,TGTGCCAGCAGTTACGAAATGGCCCGCAATCAGCCCCAGCATTTT,CASSYEMARNQPQHF